Detailed here is one T cell receptor (beta chain). This sample was included in a study of blood T cell repertoires in COVID-19. Overall study context: Nucleic acid was either cDNA or gDNA, and it came from T cells, B-cell-depleted T cells, or PBMCs.

The table came from immunoSEQ multiplex PCR; TCRdb's copy has only in-frame clones and leaves some out. Among some 80,000 clones listed, around nine tenths were seen once. Per the germline V gene, CDR1 is SGHRS and CDR2 is YFSETQ. Trimming left V 4 bases short and J 4 bases short, with 15 bases between. This CDR3 spans 15 amino acids. The receptor's source is a woman at least 80 years old with active or convalescent COVID-19. Sequencing was performed on peripheral blood. The rearrangement uses TRBV5-1 and TRBJ1-3; D is possibly TRBD1 (5 bases). CDR3 DNA sequence: TGCGCCAGCAGCCAGGAGGGGAATGGAGGAAACACCATATATTTT. This codes for CASSQEGNGGNTIYF.